This T cell receptor beta chain is drawn from a study of regulatory dendritic cells for organ transplantation. The ends were cut back, 2 bases at V and 1 base at J, with 2 bases in the middle. This CDR3 contains 13 residues. The germline gives CDR1 MRHNA, CDR2 SNTAGT. CD4+ or CD8+ T cells were sorted as naive CD45RA+ or memory CD45RO+. Libraries were prepared by immunoSEQ multiplex PCR; TCRdb keeps only in-frame clonotypes and omits some of them. The profile covers under 35,000 clones, with approximately 86% appearing a single time and less than 0.5% taken by the ten largest. A word on this clone: Antigen: not known.

Study findings and constraints: Memory CD8+ clonal expansion seemed more limited with regulatory than mature dendritic cells.

The chain links TRBV6-4 to TRBJ2-2; unclear D gene. This clonotype was sampled from a human donor in good health. Specimen: naive CD8+ T cells from blood. Subset noted: CD45RA+ naive T cells. The CDR3 spells CASSDLNTGELFF. In DNA, the CDR3 is TGTGCCAGCAGTGACCTGAACACCGGGGAGCTGTTTTTT.